Below, 24 T cell receptor beta chains from the same sample are listed, as sequenced in a study of cytomegalovirus exposure and HLA in healthy donors. PCR amplification relied on 60 Vbeta primers (plus 13 Jbeta primers). Repertoires were generated with immunoSEQ multiplex PCR, while TCRdb's copy carries only in-frame clones and drops some. The table has about 99,000 clones, approximately 78% seen once. What was sequenced was PBMCs. The receptors come from a woman in her 40s in good health and CMV-seronegative.

This chain joins TRBV25-1 and TRBJ1-2; no clear D. The CDR3 runs to 13 residues. In germline, CDR1 is MGHDK, CDR2 SYGVNS. Between the trimmed V and J ends, which lost 3 bases and 2 bases, there was a span of 7 bases. In DNA, the CDR3 is TGTGCCAGCAGTGAGGCTCAGAACTATGGCTACACCTTC. Protein product: CASSEAQNYGYTF.

The CDR3 is CASSLVGAASEAFF. CDR3 bases: TGTGCCAGCAGTTTAGTTGGGGCGGCTTCTGAAGCTTTCTTT. V is TRBV27 and J is TRBJ1-1; TRBD1 might be the D (5 bases). Trimming pared 2 bases from V and 6 bases from J, leaving 13 bases between. The CDR3 is made up of 14 amino acids. CDR1 is MNHEY, CDR2 SMNVEV, per germline (reference sequence).

V gene TRBV9 combines with J gene TRBJ1-5; D not certain. Trimming removed 0 bases at V and 7 bases at J, with 8 bases between. This CDR3 has 13 residues. From germline, CDR1 is SGDLS and CDR2 YYNGEE. The CDR3 DNA sequence: TGTGCCAGCAGCGTAGGCCCCGGGCAGCCCCAGCATTTT. Residues: CASSVGPGQPQHF.

This clone was counted a single time. The chain carries TRBV28 and TRBJ1-6; a weak D match, TRBD1 (5 bases). The CDR3 totals 15 residues. The germline V gene has CDR1 MDHEN and CDR2 SYDVKM. Trimming left V 1 base short and J 10 bases short, with 14 bases between. CDR3 DNA sequence: TGTGCCAGCAGTTTATTGTCAGGGTTAGGGTCACCCCTCCACTTT. Amino acid sequence: CASSLLSGLGSPLHF. Looking up the rest from reference TRBV28 and TRBJ1-6 gives the full variable domain: DVKVTQSSRYLVKRTGEKVFLECVQDMDHENMFWYRQDPGLGLRLIYFSYDVKMKEKGDIPEGYSVSREKKERFSLILESASTNQTSMYLCASSLLSGLGSPLHFGNGTRLTVT.

The chain's CDR3 is CASSPGQEASGYTF. In DNA form, the CDR3 reads TGTGCCAGCAGCCCCGGACAGGAGGCTTCTGGCTACACCTTC. J is TRBJ1-2 and V is TRBV6-5; 7 bases agree with TRBD1. This CDR3 contains 14 residues. CDR1 MNHEY and CDR2 SVGAGI come from the germline V gene. Unmatched junction bases numbered 11, after V lost 6 bases and J lost 7 bases.

The rearrangement uses TRBV6-6 and TRBJ2-7; TRBD1 matches at 8 bases. J was trimmed by 2 bases and V by 5 bases; bases with no gene match: 8. CDR1 and CDR2 (germline): MNHNY, SVGAGI (reference sequence). This CDR3 has 15 amino acids. The CDR3 reads CASSPRDRGPYEQYF. Written as DNA, the CDR3 is TGTGCCAGCAGTCCACGCGACAGGGGACCCTACGAGCAGTACTTC.

The V and J genes are TRBV5-4 and TRBJ2-1; perhaps TRBD2 as D (6 bases). CDR1 SGHNT and CDR2 YYREEE come from the germline V gene (reference sequence). The V gene lost 0 bases and the J gene lost 3 bases, with 10 bases spanning the gap. CDR3 length equals 15 residues. CDR3 nucleotides: TGTGCCAGCAGCTTGGCGGGAGACTTCTACAATGAGCAGTTCTTC. Amino acids: CASSLAGDFYNEQFF.

The chain employs TRBV4-3 and TRBJ2-7; 9 nucleotides align to TRBD1. The length of the CDR3 is 15 residues. The junction had 7 bases not matched to a gene; V was cut back by 3 bases and J by 4 bases. Germline CDR1 LGHNA, CDR2 YSLEER. CDR3 coding DNA: TGCGCCAGCAGCCAGGTAACAGGGGGCCAGTACGAGCAGTACTTC. It translates to CASSQVTGGQYEQYF.

The J gene is TRBJ2-7, the V gene TRBV7-9, with a possible D match to TRBD1 (7 bases). Per germline, CDR1 SEHNR and CDR2 FQNEAQ (reference sequence). CDR3 length: 15 residues. Deletions cut 5 bases from V and 9 bases from J, with 23 bases between. CDR3 bases: TGTGCCAGCAGCCACTCGAGCAGGGGGGATGGATGGCAGTACTTC. Residues: CASSHSSRGDGWQYF.

The V call is TRBV30, the J call TRBJ1-4; no definite D call. Germline CDR1 reads GTSNPN; CDR2 reads SVGIG (reference sequence). The V end was cut by 0 bases, the J end by 5 bases, with 16 bases between. The CDR3 consists of 16 residues. The CDR3 region is CAWSVLDEGQNEKLFF. The CDR3 DNA is TGTGCCTGGAGTGTACTGGACGAGGGCCAAAATGAAAAACTGTTTTTT. Using reference TRBV30 and TRBJ1-4 for the parts outside the CDR3, the full variable domain is SQTIHQWPATLVQPVGSPLSLECTVEGTSNPNLYWYRQAAGRGLQLLFYSVGIGQISSEVPQNLSASRPQDRQFILSSKKLLLSDSGFYLCAWSVLDEGQNEKLFFGSGTQLSVL.

V is TRBV15 and J is TRBJ1-5; TRBD1 matches at 9 bases. Germline V gene lookup returns CDR1 LNHNV and CDR2 YYDKDF (reference sequence). The trim removed 5 bases at V and 2 bases at J, leaving 4 bases unmatched. The CDR3 is made up of 15 amino acids. In DNA, the CDR3 is TGTGCCACCAGCGGCCGGGACAGGGGCAATCAGCCCCAGCATTTT. Its translation is CATSGRDRGNQPQHF.

V is TRBV6-5 and J is TRBJ1-1; D gene uncertain. Trimming cost V 2 bases and J 1 base, with 8 bases left between them. Germline assignment: CDR1 MNHEY and CDR2 SVGAGI. The CDR3 sequence is 14 residues long. The CDR3 bases are TGTGCCAGCAGTTACGGGGAGGGGAACACTGAAGCTTTCTTT. This encodes CASSYGEGNTEAFF.

V is TRBV7-2 and J is TRBJ2-7; D gene ambiguous. The V end lost 2 bases, the J end lost 2 bases, and 16 bases lay between the germline ends. Per germline, CDR1 SGHTA and CDR2 FQGNSA. The CDR3 runs 16 residues. CDR3 nucleotide sequence: TGTGCCAGCAGCTTACAGACACGTCCCGGTGCCTACGAGCAGTACTTC. The encoded protein is CASSLQTRPGAYEQYF.

The rearrangement uses TRBV14 and TRBJ1-1; the match to TRBD1 covers 10 bases. CDR1 and CDR2 from the germline V gene are SGHDN and FVKESK. CDR3 length: 14 amino acids. V gave up 4 bases and J gave up 9 bases; unmatched junction bases: 8. This CDR3 is CASSRVGQGDQAFF. The CDR3, as DNA: TGTGCCAGCAGCCGAGTTGGACAGGGGGACCAAGCTTTCTTT.

The genes are TRBV6-6 and TRBJ1-1, with D possibly TRBD1 on 5 matching bases. The CDR3 covers 13 residues. Trimming took 4 bases from V and 1 from J, leaving 7 bases between them. Germline CDR1 MNHNY, CDR2 SVGAGI (reference sequence). CDR3 in DNA: TGTGCCAGCAGTTTCCAGGGGAACACTGAAGCTTTCTTT. It specifies CASSFQGNTEAFF.

The chain is built from TRBV6-1 and TRBJ1-3, with a weak D call TRBD1 (5 bases). Germline values: CDR1 MNHNS, CDR2 SASEGT. V lost 5 bases to trimming and J lost 4 bases, with 18 bases between them. The CDR3 runs to 16 residues. Written as DNA, the CDR3 is TGTGCCAGCAGTAAAGGGGCAGTAGTCCAAGGAAACACCATATATTTT. This translates into CASSKGAVVQGNTIYF.

The rearrangement uses TRBV9 and TRBJ2-3, with a tentative D call TRBD2 (7 bases). The CDR3 runs to 16 residues. Trimming pared 4 bases from V and 5 bases from J, leaving 20 bases between. Germline V gene lookup returns CDR1 SGDLS and CDR2 YYNGEE. In DNA form, the CDR3 reads TGTGCCAGCAGCTCCGGGGTGGGAGGGGGGAAAGATACGCAGTATTTT. Residues: CASSSGVGGGKDTQYF.

The rearrangement joins TRBV27 to TRBJ2-2; TRBD1 aligns across 8 bases. This CDR3 contains 15 residues. V lost 7 bases to trimming and J lost 7 bases; unmatched junction nucleotides: 11. Per the germline V gene, CDR1 is MNHEY and CDR2 is SMNVEV (reference sequence). Written as DNA, the CDR3 is TGTGCCAGCACCCCGACGACAGGGGAGGTCGGGGAGCTGTTTTTT. Translation: CASTPTTGEVGELFF.

V and J are TRBV7-2 and TRBJ1-1, with 7 bases matching TRBD1. The CDR3 has 14 amino acids. The germline V gene has CDR1 SGHTA and CDR2 FQGNSA. The J segment lost 3 bases and the V segment lost 6 bases, leaving 7 bases of the junction unmatched. The CDR3 sequence: CASRPGTDDTEAFF. The CDR3 DNA follows: TGTGCCAGCAGACCCGGGACAGATGACACTGAAGCTTTCTTT.

The J gene is TRBJ2-5, the V gene TRBV7-8; unclear D gene. The V and J ends lost 0 bases and 1 base respectively, with 6 bases between them. The length of the CDR3 is 14 residues. Germline V gene data show CDR1 as SGHVS and CDR2 as FQNEAQ. The CDR3 DNA sequence: TGTGCCAGCAGCTTAGCGAACAGCCAAGAGACCCAGTACTTC. It is translated as CASSLANSQETQYF.

This sequence joins TRBV11-3 and TRBJ2-7; D is ambiguous. V gave up 7 bases and J gave up 1 base, with 8 bases separating them. The CDR3 covers 12 residues. Looked up from germline, CDR1 is SGHNT and CDR2 is YENEEA. The CDR3, as DNA: TGTGCCAGCACGACAATATCCTACGAGCAGTACTTC. This codes for CASTTISYEQYF. The complete variable domain, with remaining parts taken from reference TRBV11-3 and TRBJ2-7, reads EAGVVQSPRYKIIEKKQPVAFWCNPISGHNTLYWYLQNLGQGPELLIRYENEEAVDDSQLPKDRFSAERLKGVDSTLKIQPAELGDSAVYLCASTTISYEQYFGPGTRLTVT.

The chain recombines TRBV5-1 with TRBJ2-5; D is uncertain. This CDR3 is 14 amino acids long. Germline CDR1 is SGHRS and CDR2 is YFSETQ. Trimming shortened V by 0 bases and J by 2 bases, and 8 bases separated the two germline ends. CDR3 sequence: CASSLGSVQETQYF. In DNA form, the CDR3 reads TGCGCCAGCAGCTTGGGCTCAGTTCAAGAGACCCAGTACTTC.

Note on this clone: The same CDR3 can be traced to other DNA sequences in this sample. This rearrangement joins TRBV28 to TRBJ1-2; D gene uncertain. The CDR3 spans 12 residues. With 1 base removed from V and 5 bases from J, the gap between germline ends came to 5 bases. CDR1 and CDR2 (germline): MDHEN, SYDVKM. CDR3: CASSLSEYGYTF. CDR3 sequence (DNA): TGTGCCAGCAGTTTATCGGAGTATGGCTACACCTTC.

The chain recombines TRBV28 with TRBJ1-5; maybe TRBD1 (6 bases). Germline lookup yields CDR1 MDHEN and CDR2 SYDVKM. The CDR3 runs to 17 residues. With 5 bases removed from V and 1 base from J, the gap between germline ends came to 18 bases. The chain's CDR3 is CASSPSLPDSSNQPQHF. Here the CDR3 DNA reads TGTGCCAGCAGTCCCTCTCTCCCGGACAGCAGCAATCAGCCCCAGCATTTT.